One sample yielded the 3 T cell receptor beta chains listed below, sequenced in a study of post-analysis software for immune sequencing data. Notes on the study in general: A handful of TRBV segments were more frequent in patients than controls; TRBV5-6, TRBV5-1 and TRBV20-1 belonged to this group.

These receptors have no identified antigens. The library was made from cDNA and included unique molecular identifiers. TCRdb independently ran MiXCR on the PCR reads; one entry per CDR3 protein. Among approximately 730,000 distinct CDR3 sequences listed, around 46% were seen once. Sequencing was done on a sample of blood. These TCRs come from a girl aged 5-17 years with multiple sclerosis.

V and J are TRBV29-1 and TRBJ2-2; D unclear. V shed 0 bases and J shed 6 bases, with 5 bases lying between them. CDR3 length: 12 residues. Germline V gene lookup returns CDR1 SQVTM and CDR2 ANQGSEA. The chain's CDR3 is CSVEDGAGELFF. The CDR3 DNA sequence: TGCAGCGTTGAAGATGGGGCCGGGGAGCTGTTTTTT.

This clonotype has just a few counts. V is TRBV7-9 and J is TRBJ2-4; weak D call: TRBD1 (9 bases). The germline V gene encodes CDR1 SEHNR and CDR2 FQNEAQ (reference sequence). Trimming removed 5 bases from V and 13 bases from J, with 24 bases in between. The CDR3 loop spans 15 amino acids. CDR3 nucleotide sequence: TGTGCCAGCAGCGCCTCGGGACAGGGTAAGCGGGAGCAGTACTTC. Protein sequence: CASSASGQGKREQYF.

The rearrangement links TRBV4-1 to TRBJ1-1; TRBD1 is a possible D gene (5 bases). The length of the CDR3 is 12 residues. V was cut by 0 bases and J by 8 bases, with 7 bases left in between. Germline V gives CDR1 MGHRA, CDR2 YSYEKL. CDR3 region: CASSQEGHEAFF. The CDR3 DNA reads TGCGCCAGCAGCCAAGAGGGGCACGAAGCTTTCTTT.